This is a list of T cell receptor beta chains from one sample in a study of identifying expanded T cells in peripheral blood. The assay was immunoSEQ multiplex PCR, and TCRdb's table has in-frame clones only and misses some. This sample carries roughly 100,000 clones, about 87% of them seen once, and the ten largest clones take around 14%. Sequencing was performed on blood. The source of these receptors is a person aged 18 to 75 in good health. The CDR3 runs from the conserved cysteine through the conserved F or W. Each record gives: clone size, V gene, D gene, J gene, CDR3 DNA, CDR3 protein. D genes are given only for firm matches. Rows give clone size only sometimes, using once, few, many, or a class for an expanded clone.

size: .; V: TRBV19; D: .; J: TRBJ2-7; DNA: TGTGCCAGTAGTATTCCAGATGGGGGAGGCTCCTACGAGCAGTACTTC; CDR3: CASSIPDGGGSYEQYF
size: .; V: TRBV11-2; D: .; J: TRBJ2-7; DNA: TGTGCCAGCAGCTTAGAGGGGGCCTTCTTAGAGCAGTACTTC; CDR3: CASSLEGAFLEQYF
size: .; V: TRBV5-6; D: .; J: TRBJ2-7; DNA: TGTGCCAGCAGCTCCCCACCTGGGGCCTACGAGCAGTACTTC; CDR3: CASSSPPGAYEQYF
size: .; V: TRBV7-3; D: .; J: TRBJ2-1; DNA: TGTGCCAGCAGCAACGGCAATGAGCAGTTCTTC; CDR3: CASSNGNEQFF
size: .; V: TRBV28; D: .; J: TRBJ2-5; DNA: TGTTCTGTGGACAGAAACGTCTTAGGAGAGACCCAGTACTTC; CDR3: CSVDRNVLGETQYF
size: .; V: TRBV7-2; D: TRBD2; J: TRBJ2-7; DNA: TGTGCCAGCAGCTTAGGTGGACTAGCGGGTAACGAGCAGTACTTC; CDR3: CASSLGGLAGNEQYF
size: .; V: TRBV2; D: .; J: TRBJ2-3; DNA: TGTGCCAGCAGTCGTTGGCTGAGCACAGATACGCAGTATTTT; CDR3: CASSRWLSTDTQYF
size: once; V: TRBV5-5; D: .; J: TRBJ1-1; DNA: TGTGCCAGCAGCGCCAGGGGTTTTGGTAGTGTGAACACTGAAGCTTTCTTT; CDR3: CASSARGFGSVNTEAFF
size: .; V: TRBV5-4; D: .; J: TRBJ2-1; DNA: TGTGCCAGCAGCTCCTTCTTCGGGAACTACAATGAGCAGTTCTTC; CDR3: CASSSFFGNYNEQFF
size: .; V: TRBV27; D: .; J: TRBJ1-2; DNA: TGTGCCAGCAGTGGACATTCTTTGACTAAGGTAGCCTATGGCTACACCTTC; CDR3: CASSGHSLTKVAYGYTF
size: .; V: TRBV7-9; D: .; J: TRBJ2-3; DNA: TGTGCCAGCAGCTTAACGGGGGAGTCCACAGATACGCAGTATTTT; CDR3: CASSLTGESTDTQYF
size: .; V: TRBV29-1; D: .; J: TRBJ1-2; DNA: TGCAGCGTTGAAGGAGGCGGCGCAGGAGAGAACTATGGCTACACCTTC; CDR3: CSVEGGGAGENYGYTF
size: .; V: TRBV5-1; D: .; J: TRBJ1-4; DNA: TGCGCCAGCACCGGCCCACCAACTAATGAAAAACTGTTTTTT; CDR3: CASTGPPTNEKLFF
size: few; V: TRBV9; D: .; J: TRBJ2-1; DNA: TGTGCCAGCAGCTTCTCACCTCCTGGGGGAATCTACAATGAGCAGTTCTTC; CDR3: CASSFSPPGGIYNEQFF
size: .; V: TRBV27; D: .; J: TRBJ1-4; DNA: TGTGCCAGCAGTACAACAGGGCTAAGGGGGGAAAAACTGTTTTTT; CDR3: CASSTTGLRGEKLFF
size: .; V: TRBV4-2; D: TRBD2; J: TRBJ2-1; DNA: TGTGCCAGCAGCCAAGAAACGGGGGAGGGGAGATTAGCGGGAGGGCATGAGCAGTTCTTC; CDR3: CASSQETGEGRLAGGHEQFF
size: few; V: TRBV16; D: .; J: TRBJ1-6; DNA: TGTGCCAGCAGCCTAGGTACACCCCTCCACTTT; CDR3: CASSLGTPLHF
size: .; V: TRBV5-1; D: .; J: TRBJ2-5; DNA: TGCGCCAGCAGCCTAGGCCAGGAAGAGACCCAGTACTTC; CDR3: CASSLGQEETQYF
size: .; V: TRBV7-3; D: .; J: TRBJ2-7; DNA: TGTGCCAGCAGCCTTTCCCCCAGGGACGAGCAGTACTTC; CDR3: CASSLSPRDEQYF
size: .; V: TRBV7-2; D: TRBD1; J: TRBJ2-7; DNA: TGTGCCAGCAGCTTGCAGGGGGAAGTGGGCGAGCAGTACTTC; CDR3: CASSLQGEVGEQYF
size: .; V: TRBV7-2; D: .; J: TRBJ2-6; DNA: TGTGCCAGCAGCTTAAGGAGGGATCGGTATGGGGCCAACGTCCTGACTTTC; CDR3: CASSLRRDRYGANVLTF
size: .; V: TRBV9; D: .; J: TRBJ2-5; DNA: TGTGCCAGCAGCGTAGGGGTCGAAGAGACCCAGTACTTC; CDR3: CASSVGVEETQYF
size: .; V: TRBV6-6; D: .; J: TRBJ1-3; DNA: TGTGCCAGCAGTTACTCGGCAGTCACCTCTGGAAACACCATATATTTT; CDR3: CASSYSAVTSGNTIYF
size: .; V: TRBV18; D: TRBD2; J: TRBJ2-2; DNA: TGTGCCAGCTCACCGTTCGGGGGGGCCCGATTCCCGAACACCGGGGAGCTGTTTTTT; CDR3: CASSPFGGARFPNTGELFF
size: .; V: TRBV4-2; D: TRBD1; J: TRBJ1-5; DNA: TGTGCCAGCAGCCAAGTAGCGGGACAGGGCTTCAATCAGCCCCAGCATTTT; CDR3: CASSQVAGQGFNQPQHF
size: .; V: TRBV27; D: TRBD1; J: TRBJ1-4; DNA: TGTGCCAGCAGTAGGGACAGGGTTGGTCATGAAAAACTGTTTTTT; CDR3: CASSRDRVGHEKLFF
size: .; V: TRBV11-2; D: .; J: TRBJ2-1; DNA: TGTGCCAGCAGCTTGGTCAGAGACAATGAGCAGTTCTTC; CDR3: CASSLVRDNEQFF
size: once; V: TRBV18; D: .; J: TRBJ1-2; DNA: TGTGCCAGCTCACAAAGTCAAGAGACTAACTATGGCTACACCTTC; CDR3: CASSQSQETNYGYTF
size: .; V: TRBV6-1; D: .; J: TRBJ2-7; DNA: TGTGCCAGCAGCCTGACGCCGTCTAGTTACGAGCAGTACTTC; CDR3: CASSLTPSSYEQYF
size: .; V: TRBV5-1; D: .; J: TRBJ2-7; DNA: TGCGCCAGCAGCTGGGGCGACGGAACCTACGAGCAGTACTTC; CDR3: CASSWGDGTYEQYF
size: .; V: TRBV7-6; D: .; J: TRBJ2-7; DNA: TGTGCCAGCAGCTTCCCAGGGAACTACGAGCAGTACTTC; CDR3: CASSFPGNYEQYF
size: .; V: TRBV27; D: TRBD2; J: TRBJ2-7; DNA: TGTGCCAGCAGTCCCAAATCTAGCGGGAGGGTCTACGAGCAGTACTTC; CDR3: CASSPKSSGRVYEQYF
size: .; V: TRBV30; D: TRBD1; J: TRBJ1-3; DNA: TGTGCCTCCGACAGGGGCGGAAACACCATATATTTT; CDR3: CASDRGGNTIYF
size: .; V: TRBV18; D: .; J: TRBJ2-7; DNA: TGTGCCAGCTCACCACGGTCAGGGGACTCCTACGAGCAGTACTTC; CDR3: CASSPRSGDSYEQYF
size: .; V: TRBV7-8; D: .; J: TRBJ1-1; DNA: TGTGCCATTAAGGGCGAGATCACTGAAGCTTTCTTT; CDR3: CAIKGEITEAFF
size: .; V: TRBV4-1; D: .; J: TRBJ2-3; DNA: TGCGCCAGCAGCCAAGGTGACAGCACAGATACGCAGTATTTT; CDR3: CASSQGDSTDTQYF
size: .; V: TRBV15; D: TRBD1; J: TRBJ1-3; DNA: TGTGCCACCAGCAGAAAAGGACAGGGTGAAAACACCATATATTTT; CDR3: CATSRKGQGENTIYF
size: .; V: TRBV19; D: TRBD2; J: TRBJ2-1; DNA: TGTGCCAGTAGTTCTAAAGTGGGGACTAGCAGTAATGAGCAGTTCTTC; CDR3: CASSSKVGTSSNEQFF
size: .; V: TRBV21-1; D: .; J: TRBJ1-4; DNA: TGTGCCAGCAGCAGGAGGGAAAAACTGTTTTTT; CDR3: CASSRREKLFF
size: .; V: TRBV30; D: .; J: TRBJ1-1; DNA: TGTGCCTGGAGTTCCGGGACGGCGAACACTGAAGCTTTCTTT; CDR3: CAWSSGTANTEAFF
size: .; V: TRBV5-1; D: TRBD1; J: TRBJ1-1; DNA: TGCGCCAGCAGCTTAGACAGGGTTAACACTGAAGCTTTCTTT; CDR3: CASSLDRVNTEAFF
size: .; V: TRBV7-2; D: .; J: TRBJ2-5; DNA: TGTGCCAGCAGCCGACTGAGGTGGGAGACCCAGTACTTC; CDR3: CASSRLRWETQYF
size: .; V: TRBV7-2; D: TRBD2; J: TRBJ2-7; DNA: TGTGCCAGCAGCTCAGCGGGGACGGGGACCTACGAGCAGTACTTC; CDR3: CASSSAGTGTYEQYF
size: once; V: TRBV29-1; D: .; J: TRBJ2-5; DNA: TGCAGCGTTGTGGCCCAAGAGACCCAGTACTTC; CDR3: CSVVAQETQYF
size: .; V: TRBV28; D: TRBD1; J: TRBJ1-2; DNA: TGTGCCGCCCACAGCGGGGTCAGGGGGGATGGCTACACCTTC; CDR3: CAAHSGVRGDGYTF
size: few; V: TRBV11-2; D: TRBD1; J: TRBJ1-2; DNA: TGTGCCAGCAGCGGGACCAGGGGGCGCGTGTTTGGCTACACCTTC; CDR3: CASSGTRGRVFGYTF
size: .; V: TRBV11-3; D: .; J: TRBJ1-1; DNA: TGTGCCAGCACCTTGTTTTTTGAATGGGGGGAGGATAACACTGAAGCTTTCTTT; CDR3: CASTLFFEWGEDNTEAFF
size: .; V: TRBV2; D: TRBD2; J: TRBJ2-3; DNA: TGTGCCAGCAGTCCGACTAGCGGTAGCACAGATACGCAGTATTTT; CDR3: CASSPTSGSTDTQYF
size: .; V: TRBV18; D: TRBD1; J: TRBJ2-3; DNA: TGTGCCAGCTCACCGCCGACTTCAGGGGGCGCGACAGATACGCAGTATTTT; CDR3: CASSPPTSGGATDTQYF
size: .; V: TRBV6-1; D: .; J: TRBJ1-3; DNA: TGTGCCAGCAGTGATTTAACTGGAAACACCATATATTTT; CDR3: CASSDLTGNTIYF
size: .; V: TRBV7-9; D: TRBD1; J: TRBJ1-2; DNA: TGTGCCAGCAGCTTAGCCGGACAGGGGGCTTTTAGGAGTGGCTACACCTTC; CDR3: CASSLAGQGAFRSGYTF
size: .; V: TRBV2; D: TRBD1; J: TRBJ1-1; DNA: TGTGCCAGCACAGGACAGGGAATGAACACTGAAGCTTTCTTT; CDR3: CASTGQGMNTEAFF
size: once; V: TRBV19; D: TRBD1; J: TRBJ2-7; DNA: TGTGCCAGTGCGACAGGGGTTGGCGAGCAGTACTTC; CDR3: CASATGVGEQYF
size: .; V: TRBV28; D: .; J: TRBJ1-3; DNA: TGTGCCAGCAGGGTTGGACCCTCTGGAAACACCATATATTTT; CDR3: CASRVGPSGNTIYF
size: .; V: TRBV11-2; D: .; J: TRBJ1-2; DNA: TGTGCCAGCAGCTTAGAAGGCGGGGGGGGCGACTATGGCTACACCTTC; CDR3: CASSLEGGGGDYGYTF